The next 20 T cell receptor beta chains were all read from a single sample in a study of T-cell memory formation after mild COVID-19. TCRdb re-derived calls from the 5' RACE reads in MiXCR, one entry per CDR3 protein. The sample yields 560,000 or so distinct CDR3 sequences, around 15% seen once. The sample was PBMCs or a T cell subset sorted from them (not recorded which). These receptors originate from an adult woman who had mild COVID-19 (a few samples of this study predate the infection). Cell type and time point are not known.

The chain links TRBV28 to TRBJ2-5; TRBD2 might be the D (6 bases). There are 15 residues in the CDR3. Germline V lookup: CDR1 MDHEN, CDR2 SYDVKM. V was cut by 4 bases and J by 5 bases, with 17 bases left in between. CDR3: CASSSRGSRGETQYF. For the CDR3, the DNA is TGTGCCAGCAGTTCCCGCGGTTCCCGGGGGGAGACCCAGTACTTC.

This chain links TRBV3-1 with TRBJ1-2; 8 positions match TRBD1. In germline, CDR1 is LGHDT, CDR2 YNNKEL (reference sequence). V lost 2 bases to trimming and J lost 8 bases; unmatched junction nucleotides: 4. This CDR3 contains 13 residues. The CDR3 nucleotides are TGTGCCAGCAGCCAACAGGGGGCTTGGGGCTACACCTTC. Its protein product is CASSQQGAWGYTF.

This chain uses TRBV2 with TRBJ2-1; D call uncertain. V was cut by 4 bases and J by 9 bases, with 10 bases left in between. Looked up from germline, CDR1 is SNHLY and CDR2 is FYNNEI. The CDR3 loop spans 12 amino acids. CDR3: CASSGADVEQFF. For the CDR3, the DNA is TGTGCCAGCAGTGGCGCCGACGTTGAGCAGTTCTTC.

This clonotype has more than one count but fewer than ten. The V and J genes are TRBV2 and TRBJ1-4; no clear D. This CDR3 has 11 residues. V was shortened by 7 bases and J by 8 bases, with 8 bases between the two germline ends. Germline values: CDR1 SNHLY, CDR2 FYNNEI. CDR3 bases: TGTGCCAGCAATCGAGGGGAAAAACTGTTTTTT. Protein product: CASNRGEKLFF.

The chain links TRBV27 to TRBJ2-7, with D perhaps TRBD2 (5 bases). The CDR3 contains 13 residues. The V end was cut by 4 bases, the J end by 6 bases, with 13 bases between. The germline CDR1 and CDR2 sequences are MNHEY and SMNVEV (reference sequence). This chain's CDR3 is CASSYEGYSEQYF. CDR3 in DNA: TGTGCCAGCAGTTACGAGGGATACTCCGAGCAGTACTTC.

The chain joins TRBV7-3 to TRBJ2-7, with D maybe TRBD1 (5 bases). CDR1 is SGHTA, CDR2 FQGTGA, per germline. The CDR3 is 16 amino acids. V was clipped by 5 bases and J by 0 bases, with 17 bases between them. CDR3 coding DNA: TGTGCCAGCAGCCCGTTTGGGGCAGCCTCCTCCTACGAGCAGTACTTC. It translates to CASSPFGAASSYEQYF.

The chain joins TRBV28 to TRBJ2-1, with D unclear. Germline V gene lookup returns CDR1 MDHEN and CDR2 SYDVKM. V was trimmed by 6 bases and J by 5 bases, leaving 17 bases between them. The CDR3 has 15 amino acids. CDR3 DNA: TGTGCCAGCAGATCCTGGGATAAGACCCACAATGAGCAGTTCTTC. Translating it yields CASRSWDKTHNEQFF.

Only a few counts were recorded for this clonotype. The chain recombines TRBV5-4 with TRBJ2-1; D remains unclear. The germline gives CDR1 SGHNT, CDR2 YYREEE (reference sequence). The CDR3 length is 14 residues. Trimming took 0 bases from V and 6 from J, leaving 10 bases between them. The CDR3 DNA sequence: TGTGCCAGCAGCTTGGGAAACTGGGGCAATGAGCAGTTCTTC. This translates into CASSLGNWGNEQFF.

The rearrangement joins TRBV18 to TRBJ2-7, with TRBD2 as a possible D gene (5 bases). The CDR3 is made up of 18 amino acids. Per the germline V gene, CDR1 is KGHSH and CDR2 is LQKENI. The V gene lost 0 bases and the J gene lost 6 bases, with 24 bases spanning the gap. CDR3 residues: CASSPPGWSETTPGEQYF. The CDR3 coding sequence is TGTGCCAGCTCACCACCAGGGTGGTCCGAGACTACTCCCGGCGAGCAGTACTTC.

This clonotype was seen a handful of times. The gene calls are TRBV4-1 and TRBJ1-5; D unresolved. The ends were cut back, 1 base at V and 5 bases at J, with 9 bases in the middle. CDR3 size: 14 residues. Germline lookup yields CDR1 MGHRA and CDR2 YSYEKL. As DNA, the CDR3 is TGCGCCAGCAGCCAAGTCTCATCGGATCAGCCCCAGCATTTT. The encoded protein is CASSQVSSDQPQHF.

The gene calls are TRBV5-1 and TRBJ2-5, with D possibly TRBD2 on 6 matching bases. Looked up from germline, CDR1 is SGHRS and CDR2 is YFSETQ. The CDR3 sequence is 14 residues long. V shed 3 bases and J shed 5 bases, with 14 bases lying between them. The CDR3, as DNA: TGCGCCAGCAGCTCAGGGACTTGGGGGGAGACCCAGTACTTC. This sequence encodes CASSSGTWGETQYF.

This clonotype was counted between two and nine times. The genes are TRBV11-2 and TRBJ2-1; D gene uncertain. Trimming cost V 5 bases and J 9 bases, with 8 bases left between them. The CDR3 length is 11 residues. The germline V gene encodes CDR1 SGHAT and CDR2 FQNNGV. In DNA, the CDR3 is TGTGCCAGCAGCCCTCGTAGTGAGCAGTTCTTC. Its translation is CASSPRSEQFF.

The chain links TRBV19 to TRBJ1-1; 8 positions match TRBD1. The germline V gene has CDR1 LNHDA and CDR2 SQIVND (reference sequence). The CDR3 extends over 16 amino acids. Trimming took 5 bases from V and 4 from J; bases not matched to a gene: 12. CDR3 protein: CASSLLTGAGGTEAFF. The CDR3 nucleotides are TGTGCCAGTAGTCTCTTGACAGGGGCTGGTGGCACTGAAGCTTTCTTT.

The rearrangement links TRBV10-3 to TRBJ2-1; no clear D gene. V lost 0 bases, J lost 8 bases, and 2 bases lay in between. The CDR3 contains 11 residues. Germline V gene sequence: CDR1 ENHRY, CDR2 SYGVKD. CDR3 region: CAISESYEQFF. CDR3 DNA sequence: TGTGCCATCAGTGAGTCTTATGAGCAGTTCTTC.

This clonotype was found a few times. The J gene is TRBJ2-4, the V gene TRBV12-3 or TRBV12-4; D is ambiguous. The V and J ends lost 6 bases and 5 bases respectively, with 2 bases between them. This CDR3 has 10 amino acids. CDR3 region: CASSQNIQYF. The CDR3, as DNA: TGTGCCAGCAGCCAAAACATTCAGTACTTC.

This clonotype turned up a few times. CDR3 nucleotide sequence: TGTGCCAGCAGCACCCCCGGGAGGGGGCCAGAGCAGTTCTTC. It translates to CASSTPGRGPEQFF. The V gene is TRBV7-9, the J gene TRBJ2-1; TRBD2 is a possible D gene (8 bases). With 5 bases removed from V and 10 bases from J, the gap between germline ends came to 18 bases. The CDR3 has 14 residues. Germline loops: CDR1 SEHNR, CDR2 FQNEAQ (reference sequence).

This clonotype was detected many times. The chain employs TRBV27 and TRBJ2-7; 8 bases are shared with TRBD1. The CDR3 loop spans 15 amino acids. From germline, CDR1 is MNHEY and CDR2 SMNVEV (reference sequence). V was pared by 5 bases and J by 0 bases, with 6 bases of the junction left unmatched. CDR3: CASSPGQVGSYEQYF. For the CDR3, the DNA is TGTGCCAGCAGTCCGGGACAGGTGGGCTCCTACGAGCAGTACTTC.

The table lists this clonotype with many counts. A much more abundant neighbour one base away suggests this may be a read error. The chain employs TRBV12-3 or TRBV12-4 and TRBJ2-2, with D uncertain. Trimming stripped 3 bases from V and 3 bases from J, with 2 bases between. The CDR3 has 12 amino acids. CDR3: CASSFDTGELFF. CDR3 DNA: TGTGCCAGCAGTTTCGACACCGGGGAGCTGTTTTTT.

V usage is TRBV18 and J usage is TRBJ2-1; the D is unclear. Germline assignment: CDR1 KGHSH and CDR2 LQKENI. This CDR3 region has 13 residues. Trimming pared 0 bases from V and 10 bases from J, leaving 10 bases between. CDR3 residues: CASSPPGTEEQFF. CDR3 nucleotides: TGTGCCAGCTCACCACCGGGAACGGAGGAGCAGTTCTTC.

This clonotype has a handful of counts. The chain employs TRBV6-2 or TRBV6-3 and TRBJ1-5; no firm D call. The CDR3 contains 12 residues. CDR1 and CDR2 (germline): MNHEY, SVGEGT. V dropped 5 bases and J dropped 8 bases, with 10 bases sitting between them. CDR3 nucleotides: TGTGCCAGCAGTGAGACGGCTGAGCCCCAGCATTTT. Encoded protein: CASSETAEPQHF.